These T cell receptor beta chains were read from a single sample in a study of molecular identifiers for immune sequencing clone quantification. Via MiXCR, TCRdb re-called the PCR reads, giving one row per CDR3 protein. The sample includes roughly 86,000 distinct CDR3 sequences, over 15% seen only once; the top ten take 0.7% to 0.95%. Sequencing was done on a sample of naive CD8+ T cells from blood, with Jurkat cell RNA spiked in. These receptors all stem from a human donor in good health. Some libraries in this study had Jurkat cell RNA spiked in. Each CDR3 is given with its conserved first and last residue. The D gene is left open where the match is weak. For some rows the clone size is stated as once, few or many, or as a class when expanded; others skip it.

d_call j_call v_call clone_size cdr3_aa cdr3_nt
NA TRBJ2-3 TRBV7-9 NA CASSLGTISSTDTQYF TGTGCCAGCAGCTTAGGGACGATTTCGAGCACAGATACGCAGTATTTT
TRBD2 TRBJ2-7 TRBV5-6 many CASSPWGGNYEQYF TGTGCCAGCAGCCCCTGGGGGGGAAACTACGAGCAGTACTTC
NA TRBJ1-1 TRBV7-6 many CASSFGGPGGTEAFF TGTGCCAGCAGCTTTGGGGGTCCTGGCGGCACTGAAGCTTTCTTT
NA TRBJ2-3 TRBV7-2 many CASSPGVSTDTQYF TGTGCCAGCAGCCCCGGGGTTAGCACAGATACGCAGTATTTT
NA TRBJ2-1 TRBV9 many CASSVRYNEQFF TGTGCCAGCAGCGTCCGTTACAATGAGCAGTTCTTC
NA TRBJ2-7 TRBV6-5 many CASSKRSSWDEQYF TGTGCCAGCAGTAAGCGGAGCAGCTGGGACGAGCAGTACTTC
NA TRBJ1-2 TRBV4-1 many CASSASPMNYGYTF TGCGCCAGCAGCGCATCTCCCATGAACTATGGCTACACCTTC
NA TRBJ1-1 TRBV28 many CASSPLGLEAFF TGTGCCAGCAGCCCGCTTGGGCTTGAAGCTTTCTTT
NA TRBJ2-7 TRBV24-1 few CATSDLKRQSYEQCF TGTGCCACCAGTGATTTGAAGCGGCAGAGCTACGAGCAGTGCTTC
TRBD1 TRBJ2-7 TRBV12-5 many CASGPRDSYSYEQYF TGTGCTAGTGGCCCCCGGGACAGCTACTCCTACGAGCAGTACTTC